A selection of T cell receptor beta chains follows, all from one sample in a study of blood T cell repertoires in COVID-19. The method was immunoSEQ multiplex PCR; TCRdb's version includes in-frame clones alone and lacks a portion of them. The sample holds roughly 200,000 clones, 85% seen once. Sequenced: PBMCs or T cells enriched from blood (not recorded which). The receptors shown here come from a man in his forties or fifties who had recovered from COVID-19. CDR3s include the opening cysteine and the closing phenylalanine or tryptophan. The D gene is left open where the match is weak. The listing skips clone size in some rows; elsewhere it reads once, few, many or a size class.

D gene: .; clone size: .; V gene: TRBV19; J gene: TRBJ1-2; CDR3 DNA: TGTGCCAGTAGCAGTGACAGGTTCCGGAACTATGGCTACACCTTC; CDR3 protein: CASSSDRFRNYGYTF
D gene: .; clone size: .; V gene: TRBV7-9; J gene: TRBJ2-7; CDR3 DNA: TGTGCCAGCAGCAGGGGGGACAGTATCTACGAGCAGTACTTC; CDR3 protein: CASSRGDSIYEQYF
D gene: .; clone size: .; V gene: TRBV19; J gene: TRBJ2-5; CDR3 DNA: TGTGCCAGTAGTATAAGTCGACAGCACCAAGAGACCCAGTACTTC; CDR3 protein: CASSISRQHQETQYF
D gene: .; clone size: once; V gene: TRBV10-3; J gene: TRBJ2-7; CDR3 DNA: TGTGCCATCAGTGGACAGGATAGATACGAGCAGTACTTC; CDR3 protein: CAISGQDRYEQYF
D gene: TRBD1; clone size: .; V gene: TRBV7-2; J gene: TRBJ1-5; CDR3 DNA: TGTGCCAGCAGCCCGGGACAGGGGTATCAGCCCCAGCATTTT; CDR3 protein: CASSPGQGYQPQHF
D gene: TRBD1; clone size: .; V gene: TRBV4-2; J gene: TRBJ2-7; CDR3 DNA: TGTGCCAGCAGCCAGGCTACCGGGGGACAGGGCCACGAGCAGTACTTC; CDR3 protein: CASSQATGGQGHEQYF
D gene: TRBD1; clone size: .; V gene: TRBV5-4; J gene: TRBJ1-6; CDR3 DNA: TGTGCCAGCAGCTTGGCGGGACAGGCCATAGCAGTCCTCCACTTT; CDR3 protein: CASSLAGQAIAVLHF
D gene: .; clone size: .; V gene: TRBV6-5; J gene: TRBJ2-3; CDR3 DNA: TGTGCCAGCAGGTTGGGGCCCACAGATACGCAGTATTTT; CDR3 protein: CASRLGPTDTQYF
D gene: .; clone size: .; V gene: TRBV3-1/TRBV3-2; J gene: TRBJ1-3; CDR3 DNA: TGTGCCAGCAGAATGAGCTCTGGAAACACCATATATTTT; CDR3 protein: CASRMSSGNTIYF
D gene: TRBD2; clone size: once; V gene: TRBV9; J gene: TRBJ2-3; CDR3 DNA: TGTGCCAGCAGCGTTAGCGGGACGAGCACAGATACGCAGTATTTT; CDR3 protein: CASSVSGTSTDTQYF
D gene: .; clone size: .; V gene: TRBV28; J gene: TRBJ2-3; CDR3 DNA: TGTGCCAGCAGTTTACTCGACAGCATCACAGATACGCAGTATTTT; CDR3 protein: CASSLLDSITDTQYF
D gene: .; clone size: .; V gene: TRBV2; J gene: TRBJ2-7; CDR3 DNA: TGTGCCAGCAGTGATCGAGGATACGAGCAGTACTTC; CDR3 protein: CASSDRGYEQYF
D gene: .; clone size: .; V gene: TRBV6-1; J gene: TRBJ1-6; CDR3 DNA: TGTGCCAGCAGTGAAGAAGGGAACAGGGTATATAATTCACCCCTCCACTTT; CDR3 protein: CASSEEGNRVYNSPLHF
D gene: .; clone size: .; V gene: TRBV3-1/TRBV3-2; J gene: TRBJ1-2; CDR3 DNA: TGTGCCAGCAGCCCCTTCCCACCTATGAGGGATGGCTACACCTTC; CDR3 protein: CASSPFPPMRDGYTF
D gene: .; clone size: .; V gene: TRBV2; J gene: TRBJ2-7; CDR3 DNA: TGTGCCAGCAGTGATTGGCAGGATGCGTCCTACGAGCAGTACTTC; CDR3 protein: CASSDWQDASYEQYF
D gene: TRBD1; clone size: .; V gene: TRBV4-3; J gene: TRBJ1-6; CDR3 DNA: TGCGCCAGCAGCTCATCCGGGACAGGGGGCGTTAATTCACCCCTCCACTTT; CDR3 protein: CASSSSGTGGVNSPLHF
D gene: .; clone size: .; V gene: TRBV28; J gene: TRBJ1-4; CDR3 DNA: TGTGCCAGCAGTTCGAGGGACACTGCAACTAATGAAAAACTGTTTTTT; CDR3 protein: CASSSRDTATNEKLFF
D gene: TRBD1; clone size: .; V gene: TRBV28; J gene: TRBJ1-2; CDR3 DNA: TGTGCCAGCAGTTCGCCGAACACAGGGGGAGACGGCTACACCTTC; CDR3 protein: CASSSPNTGGDGYTF
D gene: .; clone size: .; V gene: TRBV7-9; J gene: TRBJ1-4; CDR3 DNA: TGTGCCAGCAGCTATGATACGCCTACGATGTTTTTT; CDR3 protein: CASSYDTPTMFF
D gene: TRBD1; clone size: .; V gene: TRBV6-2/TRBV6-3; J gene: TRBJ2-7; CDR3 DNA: TGTGCCAGCAGTTACTCCCCGCTGGGACAGGATATGGACGAGCAGTACTTC; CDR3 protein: CASSYSPLGQDMDEQYF
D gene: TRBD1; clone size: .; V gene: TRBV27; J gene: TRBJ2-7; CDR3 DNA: TGTGCCACCATGCGAGGGGCCGGGACAGCATCCTACGAGCAGTACTTC; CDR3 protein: CATMRGAGTASYEQYF
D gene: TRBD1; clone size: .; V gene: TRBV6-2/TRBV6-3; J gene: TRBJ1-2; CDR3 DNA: TGTGCCAGCAGCCTGGGACAGGCGTATGGCTACACCTTC; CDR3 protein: CASSLGQAYGYTF
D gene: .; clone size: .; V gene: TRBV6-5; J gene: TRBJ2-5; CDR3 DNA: TGTGCCAGCAGTTACAGGGGAAGAGCAGAGACCCAGTACTTC; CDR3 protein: CASSYRGRAETQYF
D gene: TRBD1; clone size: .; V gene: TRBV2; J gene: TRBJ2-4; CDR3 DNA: TGTGCCAGCAGCGTTTCTAGGACAGGGCGGGACATTCAGTACTTC; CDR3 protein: CASSVSRTGRDIQYF